Following are 31 T cell receptor beta chains from one sample sequenced in a study of T cell repertoires in cytomegalovirus infection (dated by TCRdb to 2018 to 2020). TCRdb records Illumina HiSeq 1500 as the sequencer. TCRdb trimmed the raw reads at Q25, called clones with MiXCR and kept productive beta chains. Each entry is one CDR3 protein sequence, shown with its most common DNA and genes. Counted in this sample were about 230,000 distinct CDR3 sequences; over 20% of them appeared once. The biggest ten clones account for over 15% of the sample. The sample consisted of CD8+ T cells from PBMCs. These receptors came from a human donor in good health (CMV status not recorded). Some clones in this sample may be carry-over from other donors' samples.

The CDR3 loop reads CASSPDRGTPYGYTF. In DNA form, the CDR3 reads TGTGCCAGCAGTCCGGACAGGGGTACGCCATATGGCTACACCTTC. The chain links TRBV28 to TRBJ1-2, with 9 nucleotides matching TRBD1. The germline V gene has CDR1 MDHEN and CDR2 SYDVKM. J was trimmed by 5 bases and V by 5 bases; bases with no gene match: 9. The CDR3 runs to 15 residues.

Many counts were recorded for this clonotype. The chain has TRBV5-4 and TRBJ2-1; D ambiguous. Trimming stripped 1 base from V and 3 bases from J, with 2 bases between. Germline assignment: CDR1 SGHNT and CDR2 YYREEE (reference sequence). There are 12 residues in the CDR3. CDR3 nucleotides: TGTGCCAGCAGCTTGAACTACAATGAGCAGTTCTTC. Translation: CASSLNYNEQFF.

This clonotype was observed at least ten times. The V and J genes are TRBV12-3 or TRBV12-4 and TRBJ2-1; the match to TRBD1 covers 7 bases. The CDR3 covers 14 residues. With 3 bases clipped from V and 5 bases from J, the junction kept 4 bases outside the gene matches. The CDR3 nucleotides read TGTGCCAGCAGTTTCGGGACAGCGAACAATGAGCAGTTCTTC. Translation gives CASSFGTANNEQFF.

The genes are TRBV28 and TRBJ1-4, with a tentative D call TRBD1 (5 bases). This CDR3 comprises 14 residues. The V gene lost 5 bases and the J gene lost 8 bases, with 15 bases spanning the gap. Germline V gives CDR1 MDHEN, CDR2 SYDVKM. The CDR3 sequence is CASSDGVWGEKLFF. Written as DNA, the CDR3 is TGTGCCAGCAGTGACGGGGTCTGGGGGGAAAAACTGTTTTTT. Based on the CDR3 plus reference TRBV28 and TRBJ1-4, the full variable domain is DVKVTQSSRYLVKRTGEKVFLECVQDMDHENMFWYRQDPGLGLRLIYFSYDVKMKEKGDIPEGYSVSREKKERFSLILESASTNQTSMYLCASSDGVWGEKLFFGSGTQLSVL.

The chain uses TRBV7-9 and TRBJ2-7, with D uncertain. V shed 8 bases and J shed 3 bases, with 14 bases lying between them. Germline lookup yields CDR1 SEHNR and CDR2 FQNEAQ (reference sequence). The CDR3 has 13 residues. The DNA for the CDR3 is TGTGCCAGCCGGTGCCCAAGGATCTACGAGCAGTACTTC. Translated, it gives CASRCPRIYEQYF.

For the CDR3, the DNA is TGTGCCTGGAGTGTGACAGGGGCCTATCAGCCCCAGCATTTT. Translation: CAWSVTGAYQPQHF. The chain employs TRBV30 and TRBJ1-5; 8 bases are shared with TRBD1. The CDR3 sequence is 14 residues long. Looked up from germline, CDR1 is GTSNPN and CDR2 is SVGIG (reference sequence). After removal of 0 bases from V and 5 bases from J, the junction contained 3 bases not matched to a gene.

The CDR3 DNA reads TGTGCCAGCAGAACGGGACAGGGGGTGTGGGAGCAGTACTTC. Translated: CASRTGQGVWEQYF. This chain connects TRBV11-2 to TRBJ2-7; 11 bases fit TRBD1. Germline CDR1 and CDR2: SGHAT and FQNNGV. The CDR3 runs 14 residues. V shed 6 bases and J 7 bases; nucleotides not matched to a gene: 8.

The genes are TRBV29-1 and TRBJ2-7, with a tentative D call TRBD2 (7 bases). V gave up 8 bases and J gave up 6 bases, with 20 bases separating them. The CDR3 consists of 13 residues. Germline V CDR1 and CDR2: SQVTM, ANQGSEA. The CDR3 sequence is CSQLRGGGREQYF. Written as DNA, the CDR3 is TGCAGCCAGCTTAGGGGGGGGGGCCGCGAGCAGTACTTC.

This clonotype was observed at least ten times. V usage is TRBV7-8 and J usage is TRBJ2-1; D gene unclear. CDR3 length equals 13 residues. The ends were cut back, 5 bases at V and 1 base at J, with 6 bases in the middle. Germline loops: CDR1 SGHVS, CDR2 FQNEAQ. In DNA, the CDR3 is TGTGCCAGCAGCCCCTTATCCTACAATGAGCAGTTCTTC. It is translated as CASSPLSYNEQFF.

The chain couples TRBV30 to TRBJ1-1; D not certain. This CDR3 has 13 residues. V gave up 4 bases and J gave up 3 bases, with 12 bases separating them. Germline CDR1 reads GTSNPN; CDR2 reads SVGIG (reference sequence). CDR3 in DNA: TGTGCCTGGACCCGTTGGAGAGACACTGAAGCTTTCTTT. Translation gives CAWTRWRDTEAFF.

As regards this clonotype: A much more abundant neighbour one base away suggests this may be a read error. The chain couples TRBV4-1 to TRBJ2-1; no clear D gene. Germline-derived CDR1 and CDR2 are MGHRA and YSYEKL. Trimming removed 3 bases from V and 4 bases from J, with 10 bases in between. This CDR3 spans 14 amino acids. The CDR3 loop is CASSHDRGYNEQFF. In nucleotides, the CDR3 is TGCGCCAGCAGCCATGATCGTGGGTACAATGAGCAGTTCTTC.

V gene TRBV20-1 combines with J gene TRBJ1-1; D not resolved. From germline, CDR1 is DFQATT and CDR2 SNEGSKA (reference sequence). Deletions cut 1 base from V and 0 bases from J, with 6 bases between. The CDR3 runs 13 residues. As DNA, the CDR3 is TGCAGTGCTAGAGGGCGTCTGAACACTGAAGCTTTCTTT. Translated: CSARGRLNTEAFF.

This clonotype was seen more than once but under ten times. J is TRBJ2-5 and V is TRBV5-6, with 14 nucleotides matching TRBD2. V shed 4 bases, J shed 3 bases, and the junction held 2 bases outside the gene matches. The length of the CDR3 is 15 residues. Germline lookup yields CDR1 SGHDT and CDR2 YYEEEE. CDR3 residues: CASSPTSGGEETQYF. Here the CDR3 DNA reads TGTGCCAGCAGCCCGACTAGCGGGGGGGAAGAGACCCAGTACTTC.

This clonotype was detected many times. The CDR3 is CASSLGSKYEQYF. CDR3 bases: TGTGCCAGCAGCTTAGGGTCTAAATACGAGCAGTACTTC. The chain is built from TRBV7-9 and TRBJ2-7; D uncertain. Germline V lookup: CDR1 SEHNR, CDR2 FQNEAQ (reference sequence). V gave up 1 base and J gave up 4 bases, with 8 bases separating them. There are 13 residues in the CDR3.

In the case of this clonotype: One junction end disagrees with the germline gene, perhaps due to a read error. CDR3 region: CASRIAGPLINEQVF. CDR3 bases: TGTGCCAGCAGGATAGCGGGGCCTTTGATCAATGAGCAGGTCTTC. The chain joins TRBV5-4 to TRBJ2-1, with TRBD2 matching 8 bases. CDR1 SGHNT and CDR2 YYREEE come from the germline V gene (reference sequence). The CDR3 totals 15 residues.

The chain links TRBV5-1 to TRBJ2-3, with 9 bases that match TRBD1. The trim removed 3 bases at V and 0 bases at J, leaving 5 bases unmatched. CDR3 size: 16 residues. The germline gives CDR1 SGHRS, CDR2 YFSETQ. The CDR3 nucleotides are TGCGCCAGCAGCTGGACCGGGACAGGGAGCACAGATACGCAGTATTTT. As protein: CASSWTGTGSTDTQYF.

This chain connects TRBV7-6 to TRBJ2-3; possible D gene TRBD2, 5 bases. CDR3 length equals 16 residues. The germline V gene has CDR1 SGHVS and CDR2 FNYEAQ. Trimming shortened V by 1 base and J by 4 bases, and 15 bases separated the two germline ends. CDR3 residues: CASSLGGPWGADTQYF. CDR3 in DNA: TGTGCCAGCAGCTTAGGCGGTCCCTGGGGAGCAGATACGCAGTATTTT.

The sample holds a few counts of this clonotype. This chain connects TRBV12-3 or TRBV12-4 to TRBJ2-1; D unresolved. V lost 1 base and J lost 7, with 5 bases in between. The CDR3 covers 12 residues. CDR3 region: CASSLDENEQFF. DNA of the CDR3: TGTGCCAGCAGTTTAGACGAGAATGAGCAGTTCTTC.

V usage is TRBV13 and J usage is TRBJ1-1, with TRBD1 identical over 10 bases. Trimming took 4 bases from V and 4 from J; bases not matched to a gene: 6. CDR1 and CDR2 (germline): PRHDT, FYEKMQ (reference sequence). This CDR3 region has 15 residues. In DNA, the CDR3 is TGTGCCAGCAGCTCCTCGGACAGGGGGGTCACTGAAGCTTTCTTT. The encoded protein is CASSSSDRGVTEAFF.

This clonotype was counted at least ten times. V gene TRBV27 combines with J gene TRBJ2-7; D may be TRBD2 (6 bases). V gave up 5 bases and J gave up 0 bases, with 11 bases separating them. Per the germline V gene, CDR1 is MNHEY and CDR2 is SMNVEV (reference sequence). This CDR3 region has 14 residues. The CDR3 DNA reads TGTGCCAGCAGTGCAGACGGGAGCTCCTACGAGCAGTACTTC. It codes for CASSADGSSYEQYF.

The chain employs TRBV7-9 and TRBJ2-2; D not resolved. Trimming pared 8 bases from V and 4 bases from J, leaving 8 bases between. The germline V gene has CDR1 SEHNR and CDR2 FQNEAQ (reference sequence). This CDR3 region has 12 residues. CDR3 amino acids: CASPTPTGELFF. The CDR3 DNA follows: TGTGCCAGCCCGACACCCACCGGGGAGCTGTTTTTT.

The rearrangement joins TRBV7-9 to TRBJ2-7, with TRBD1 identical over 10 bases. Germline V gene data show CDR1 as SEHNR and CDR2 as FQNEAQ (reference sequence). The CDR3 extends over 15 amino acids. V dropped 5 bases and J dropped 7; count of bases not matched to a gene: 11. The CDR3 loop reads CASSPRGTGVLEQYF. For the CDR3, the DNA is TGTGCCAGCAGCCCCCGAGGGACAGGGGTTCTAGAGCAGTACTTC. The whole variable domain, filled in from reference TRBV7-9 and TRBJ2-7, reads DTGVSQNPRHKITKRGQNVTFRCDPISEHNRLYWYRQTLGQGPEFLTYFQNEAQLEKSRLLSDRFSAERPKGSFSTLEIQRTEQGDSAMYLCASSPRGTGVLEQYFGPGTRLTVT.

Ten or more counts support this clonotype. This sequence joins TRBV7-6 and TRBJ2-1; no clear D. CDR3 length equals 14 residues. V lost 3 bases, J lost 0 bases, and 6 bases lay in between. Germline values: CDR1 SGHVS, CDR2 FNYEAQ. The CDR3 DNA sequence: TGTGCCAGCAGCTTCTCTAGCTCCTACAATGAGCAGTTCTTC. Translating gives CASSFSSSYNEQFF.

The rearrangement uses TRBV6-2 or TRBV6-3 and TRBJ2-7; 7 nucleotides line up with TRBD1. This CDR3 is 17 amino acids long. The ends lost 0 bases at V and 0 bases at J; junction bases unmatched: 8. The germline V gene has CDR1 MNHEY and CDR2 SVGEGT. The CDR3 bases are TGTGCCAGCAGTTACTCGGACAGGATATACAACTCCTACGAGCAGTACTTC. Its protein product is CASSYSDRIYNSYEQYF.

This rearrangement joins TRBV27 to TRBJ1-6; D is ambiguous. This CDR3 is 15 amino acids long. The V and J ends lost 0 bases and 10 bases respectively, with 13 bases between them. The germline CDR1 and CDR2 sequences are MNHEY and SMNVEV (reference sequence). Written as DNA, the CDR3 is TGTGCCAGCAGTTTATCGAGGCACCATGAGTCACCCCTCCACTTT. It yields the protein CASSLSRHHESPLHF.

V and J are TRBV12-3 or TRBV12-4 and TRBJ2-1; 10 bases align to TRBD2. V gave up 5 bases and J gave up 8 bases; unmatched junction bases: 6. The CDR3 spans 14 residues. CDR3 nucleotides: TGTGCCAGCAGTCCGGGACTAGCGACCGATGAGCAGTTCTTC. Translation gives CASSPGLATDEQFF.

This clonotype was counted many times. The rearrangement links TRBV28 to TRBJ1-1; no clear D. V lost 5 bases, J lost 0 bases, and 19 bases lay in between. This CDR3 is built from 17 residues. Germline V gene sequence: CDR1 MDHEN, CDR2 SYDVKM. The CDR3 region is CASSRLSQTLMNTEAFF. DNA for the CDR3: TGTGCCAGCAGTAGACTTAGTCAGACCCTCATGAACACTGAAGCTTTCTTT. The variable domain in full, with the rest retrieved from reference TRBV28 and TRBJ1-1, is DVKVTQSSRYLVKRTGEKVFLECVQDMDHENMFWYRQDPGLGLRLIYFSYDVKMKEKGDIPEGYSVSREKKERFSLILESASTNQTSMYLCASSRLSQTLMNTEAFFGQGTRLTVV.

This clonotype has only a few counts. The chain links TRBV27 to TRBJ2-2; D not certain. Trimming took off 5 bases at V and 4 bases at J, with 8 bases between the two ends. The CDR3 contains 13 residues. Germline V CDR1 and CDR2: MNHEY, SMNVEV (reference sequence). Written as DNA, the CDR3 is TGTGCCAGCAGTAAACCAGGCACCGGGGAGCTGTTTTTT. Translation: CASSKPGTGELFF.

The gene calls are TRBV15 and TRBJ1-5, with D unclear. This CDR3 region has 15 residues. Between the trimmed V and J ends, which lost 0 bases and 4 bases, there was a span of 10 bases. CDR1 and CDR2 (germline): LNHNV, YYDKDF (reference sequence). In DNA form, the CDR3 reads TGTGCCACCAGCAGAGATAGGAGTCGGAATCAGCCCCAGCATTTT. It translates to CATSRDRSRNQPQHF.

This clonotype was detected many times. This chain links TRBV7-6 with TRBJ1-2; perhaps TRBD1 as D (5 bases). Germline CDR1 reads SGHVS; CDR2 reads FNYEAQ. V lost 5 bases to trimming and J lost 6 bases, with 16 bases between them. The CDR3 totals 14 residues. CDR3 nucleotide sequence: TGTGCCAGCAGCCCACTTCAGGGTATACATGGCTACACCTTC. Residues: CASSPLQGIHGYTF.

The V call is TRBV27, the J call TRBJ2-3, with D perhaps TRBD1 or TRBD2 (5 bases each). Trimming stripped 4 bases from V and 5 bases from J, with 13 bases between. The CDR3 runs 14 residues. The germline CDR1 and CDR2 sequences are MNHEY and SMNVEV (reference sequence). The CDR3 sequence: CASSSRGNIDTQYF. For the CDR3, the DNA is TGTGCCAGCAGTTCTCGGGGCAACATAGATACGCAGTATTTT.